Reported below is one T cell receptor beta chain. In germline, CDR1 is SNHLY, CDR2 FYNNEI. The CDR3 contains 12 residues. Between the trimmed V and J ends, which lost 8 bases and 9 bases, there was a span of 14 bases. The entry originates in a study of blood T cell repertoires in COVID-19. About the study: Acute and convalescent COVID-19 samples came from the United States, Italy and Spain. T cells, B-cell-depleted T cells, or PBMCs provided the cDNA or gDNA that served as material.

In the original processing: Reference gene primer amplification in the assay estimated nucleated cell counts. TCRdb keeps only in-frame clones here, not all; method: immunoSEQ multiplex PCR. V and J calls and clone size are as listed in that table; D and trimming were resolved from the DNA. The data hold 130,000 to 150,000 clones, with over 80% observed a single time. What was sequenced was peripheral blood. This chain joins TRBV2 and TRBJ1-5; perhaps TRBD1 as D (6 bases). This TCR was sampled from a woman between 45 and 60 years old with acute or convalescent COVID-19. CDR3 DNA: TGTGCCAGCGGAGAGGGGGTCGGGCCCCAGCATTTT. This sequence encodes CASGEGVGPQHF.